Listed below are T cell receptor beta chains from one sample, sequenced in a study of STAT5B mutations in CD4+ large granular lymphocyte leukemia. Method: immunoSEQ multiplex PCR; TCRdb's copy keeps in-frame clones and lacks some. The sample has over 30,000 clones; around 81% are singletons. The sequenced material came from CD4+ T cells from blood buffy coats. The receptors here all came from a human donor in good health. Both conserved end residues are part of each CDR3. Size is omitted from some rows. Given values are once, few, many or a class for expanded clones.

V	J	size	CDR3
TRBV5-4	TRBJ2-7	-	CASSKDEDEQYF
TRBV28	TRBJ1-1	-	CASTAQPGQENTEAFF
TRBV7-9	TRBJ1-2	-	CASSLILSNYGYTF
TRBV7-2	TRBJ1-5	few	CASSLRQRQPQHF
TRBV28	TRBJ2-3	-	CASSFQMWTGGPDTQYF
TRBV7-2	TRBJ2-3	-	CASSLIKAADTQYF
TRBV28	TRBJ1-3	-	CASTARLQGNTIYF
TRBV10-1	TRBJ2-2	-	CASSDEVGPARGELFF
TRBV21-1	TRBJ1-4	-	CASSKETQGGEKLFF
TRBV10-2	TRBJ2-3	-	CASSVAGGTQYF
TRBV27	TRBJ1-2	few	CASSPEGIGYGYTF
TRBV7-2	TRBJ2-7	-	CASSRWETATYEQYF
TRBV2	TRBJ1-2	-	CASSDGRGSYGYTF
TRBV12-5	TRBJ1-2	-	CASGLATPPLSPYGYTF
TRBV28	-	-	CASSPLGLSYEQYF
TRBV7-2	TRBJ1-2	-	CASSSTGGVSYGYTF